The TCR beta chain under discussion was sequenced for a study of blood T cell repertoires in COVID-19. The wider study: PBMCs, B-cell-depleted T cells, or T cells were the source of the cDNA or gDNA that made up the material.

Allocation to cohorts depended on clinical history reported by the participants. Within 2 weeks before study entry, exposed participants met a COVID-19 case. Repertoires were generated with immunoSEQ multiplex PCR, while TCRdb's copy carries only in-frame clones and drops some. The sample consists of hundreds of thousands of clones, roughly 85% of them appearing once. Germline CDR1 and CDR2: LNHDA and SQIVND (reference sequence). CDR3 length: 14 residues. With V trimmed by 5 bases and J by 8 bases, 9 bases remained unmatched. The genes are TRBV19 and TRBJ1-2; 9 positions match TRBD1. This receptor was taken from a woman younger than 45 who had been exposed to COVID-19. Sequenced material: PBMCs or T cells enriched from blood (not recorded which). CDR3 sequence: CASSLRGQGRGYTF. The CDR3 DNA follows: TGTGCCAGTAGTCTCCGGGGACAGGGCCGCGGCTACACCTTC.